In this sample, the clone carrying this T cell receptor beta chain turned up a few times. The antigen remains unidentified. Unique molecular identifiers were used in preparing the TCRbeta library. MiXCR was run by TCRdb on the PCR reads, yielding one entry per CDR3 protein. The table shows roughly 340,000 distinct CDR3 sequences, with under 20% occurring only once. V shed 4 bases, J shed 2 bases, and the junction held 5 bases outside the gene matches. CDR1 and CDR2 (germline): SQVTM, ANQGSEA. The CDR3 length is 14 residues. These data belong to a study of T-cell reconstitution after alpha-beta-depleted transplantation in children. Study results and limitations: Two months or so post-transplant, alpha-beta T cells reportedly derived from several hundred expanded graft clones. Elevated TCRbeta diversity at day 60 was traced, in some patients, to surviving recipient T cells and thymic progenitors. Newly produced T cells mostly accounted for T-cell counts and diversity one year post-transplant.

This sample comprised PBMCs, mostly from graft donor cells, obtained 360 days after TCRalphabeta/CD19-depleted stem cell transplant. The receptor comes from a male patient between 2 and 15 years old who had a stem cell transplant for acute lymphoblastic leukemia, so the T cells may come from the graft donor. The chain has TRBV29-1 and TRBJ1-5, with 7 bases matching TRBD1. The CDR3 spells CSVATGTGNQPQHF. CDR3 in DNA: TGCAGCGTTGCCACAGGGACAGGCAATCAGCCCCAGCATTTT.